The T cell receptor (beta chain) described here comes from a study of blood T cell repertoires in COVID-19. V lost 5 bases and J 2 bases, leaving 15 bases between the germline ends. In germline, CDR1 is LNHDA, CDR2 SQIVND (reference sequence). CDR3 size: 15 residues. Clones were sequenced by immunoSEQ multiplex PCR, and TCRdb holds only the in-frame ones, with some missing. The sample has roughly 100,000 clones; roughly 80% are singletons. This TCR was recovered from a woman aged 55-69 years with acute or convalescent COVID-19. The sample consisted of peripheral blood. The rearrangement links TRBV19 to TRBJ1-2; D is ambiguous. The CDR3 nucleotides are TGTGCCAGTAGTGAAACGTTACAGATAAACTATGGCTACACCTTC. It encodes CASSETLQINYGYTF.